This T cell receptor beta chain appears in the sequencing data of a study of blood T cell repertoires in COVID-19 (dated by TCRdb to about 2020). For context, the study as a whole: Collaborator samples came from the United States, Italy and Spain and covered acute and convalescent phases of COVID-19. The material from the prospective study consisted of cDNA or gDNA derived from T cells, B-cell-depleted T cells, or PBMCs. The dataset comprised deeply sampled blood TCRbeta repertoires from subjects exposed to, actively infected with, or recovered from COVID-19. The repertoires were made available in a free public database intended to serve as a resource for research on the immune response to SARS-CoV-2. The samples were drawn from the first 160 participants of the ongoing ImmuneRACE study and from more than 1,000 subjects provided by 6 global collaborators. Sample metadata almost always included a de-identified subject ID, COVID-19 status, age in years and sex. Where HLA class I and class II types were available, the types were taken from metadata supplied by the sample provider, not from assay-based typing.

The immunoSEQ Assay, a bias-controlled multiplex PCR, was used to amplify TCRbeta CDR3 regions from genomic DNA. Concerning the study's data processing: The number of nucleated cells in each sample was estimated by amplification of reference gene primers within the assay. To quantify the absolute abundance of each unique TCRbeta CDR3 rearrangement, sequence reads were collapsed and filtered. For each sample, productive Simpson clonality was calculated as the square root of Simpson's diversity index across productive rearrangements. The clones in this table, taken by TCRdb from immuneACCESS, are in-frame only. Not every clone is retained; where verified, under half of the shortfall comes from an unresolved V gene, and the cause of the rest is unknown. That table is the source of V, J and clone size, and D and trimming were worked out from the DNA. The sample profile shows around 26,000 clones; 82% of them were found once. In total, the top ten clones hold roughly 30% of the sample.

The collaborating institutions used their own protocols to collect whole blood in K2EDTA tubes. For TCRbeta analysis, collaborators shipped samples as frozen whole blood, isolated PBMCs, or DNA extracted from either of those sample types. Taken from the germline V gene (reference sequence), the CDR1 and CDR2 loops are DFQATT and SNEGSKA. The CDR3 goes from the cysteine to the phenylalanine over 11 residues. This entry keeps only the CDR3 DNA: 33 bases, framed from base 1. Trimming costs V 6 bases and J 7 bases, and their ends lie 10 bases apart. Of note for this clone: What antigen it recognizes has not been identified. Base qualities are not provided; no much larger clone lies one nucleotide away.

Broader findings and caveats from the paper: Clinical and demographic metadata were provided uncurated, with the amount varying by source and participant.

Rearrangement joined TRBV20-1 to TRBJ2-1, with a tentative D gene TRBD1 over 5 matching bases. The sequencing input was peripheral blood. The receptor's source is a human donor in a cohort sampled during active COVID-19. At the DNA level, the sequence is TGCAGTGCACCACAGGTTAATGAGCAGTTCTTC. It encodes CSAPQVNEQFF.